A single sample is the source of the 15 T cell receptor beta chains below, sequenced in a study of vaccination and CD4 T cells after COVID-19. These receptors are not linked to any known antigen. Treatment described: roughly 11-day PBMC culture with coronavirus spike peptide pools or control peptides (ViraFEST assay). The Oncomine TCR Beta short-read assay generated sequence data from the DNA of cultured CD4+ T cells. TCRdb redid the calling of the PCR reads with MiXCR, one entry per CDR3 protein. The repertoire holds more than 7,000 distinct CDR3 sequences, with roughly 63% as singletons. What was sequenced was CD4+ T cells from blood, cultured in vitro. All receptors derive from a human donor who had recovered from COVID-19.

The chain couples TRBV28 to TRBJ2-7; D is possibly TRBD2 (6 bases). V dropped 5 bases and J dropped 0 bases, with 20 bases sitting between them. The CDR3 runs 17 residues. The V gene's germline CDR1 is MDHEN and CDR2 SYDVKM. The CDR3 nucleotides read TGTGCCAGCAGTCCCTCTCGTGCCCGGCGGGGCTCCTACGAGCAGTACTTC. Its translation is CASSPSRARRGSYEQYF.

The rearrangement joins TRBV27 to TRBJ1-5; no reliable D call. Germline V gives CDR1 MNHEY, CDR2 SMNVEV (reference sequence). Between the trimmed V and J ends, which lost 4 bases and 3 bases, there was a span of 16 bases. This CDR3 spans 16 amino acids. CDR3 nucleotide sequence: TGTGCCAGCAGTTCCCGTCGCTCGGGCAACAATCAGCCCCAGCATTTT. Its protein is CASSSRRSGNNQPQHF.

Here the CDR3 reads CASSFPSGGGETQYF. CDR3 DNA sequence: TGTGCCAGCAGCTTCCCTAGCGGGGGGGGAGAGACCCAGTACTTC. V usage is TRBV5-4 and J usage is TRBJ2-5; TRBD2 agrees at 12 bases. There are 15 residues in the CDR3. J was trimmed by 4 bases and V by 2 bases; bases with no gene match: 3. CDR1 is SGHNT and CDR2 is YYREEE in the germline V gene (reference sequence).

The chain employs TRBV3-1 and TRBJ2-6; D may correspond to TRBD1 or TRBD2 (5 bases each). Germline-derived CDR1 and CDR2 are LGHDT and YNNKEL (reference sequence). The CDR3 consists of 16 residues. The V end lost 1 base, the J end lost 4 bases, and 11 bases lay between the germline ends. The CDR3 here is CASSQVTGPGANVLTF. Here the CDR3 DNA reads TGTGCCAGCAGCCAAGTGACGGGGCCAGGGGCCAACGTCCTGACTTTC.

A few counts support this clonotype. The chain combines TRBV6-2 or TRBV6-3 with TRBJ1-5; TRBD1 aligns across 9 bases. Trimming cost V 8 bases and J 6 bases; bases outside gene matches: 17. Germline assignment: CDR1 MNHEY and CDR2 SVGEGT. This CDR3 is built from 17 residues. The CDR3, as DNA: TGTGCCAGCCACCGGGACAGGGTAGTCGGTGCAGGTCAGCCCCAGCATTTT. This codes for CASHRDRVVGAGQPQHF.

The J gene is TRBJ1-1, the V gene TRBV29-1, with TRBD1 matching over 11 bases. CDR3 size: 15 residues. Germline CDR1 reads SQVTM; CDR2 reads ANQGSEA. Trimming at V came to 6 bases and at J to 5 bases, leaving 11 bases not matched to a gene. The CDR3 is CSVSPGQGVYTEAFF. In nucleotides, the CDR3 is TGCAGCGTCTCCCCGGGACAGGGGGTATATACTGAAGCTTTCTTT.

V gene TRBV21-1 combines with J gene TRBJ2-3; the table calls TRBD1, which could not be checked here. TRBV21-1 is a known pseudogene. The CDR3 is 15 amino acids. CDR3 sequence: CAGGWGEISTDTQYF. The CDR3 nucleotides read TGTGCCGGGGGGTGGGGGGAAATTAGCACAGATACGCAGTATTTT.

On this clonotype: One junction end disagrees with the germline gene, perhaps due to a read error. This chain connects TRBV6-5 to TRBJ2-3; TRBD1 agrees at 7 bases. The CDR3 has 15 amino acids. Germline assignment: CDR1 MNHEY and CDR2 SVGAGI. The CDR3 is CASSLRQGRTGTQYF. CDR3 sequence (DNA): TGTGCCAGCAGTTTACGACAGGGCCGGACAGGTACGCAGTATTTT.

The chain joins TRBV20-1 to TRBJ2-7, with D possibly matching TRBD2 (7 bases). Per germline, CDR1 DFQATT and CDR2 SNEGSKA (reference sequence). Trimming left V 0 bases short and J 7 bases short, with 13 bases between. This CDR3 is built from 13 residues. CDR3 region: CSARDGGGGEQYF. The CDR3 region has the DNA TGCAGTGCTAGAGATGGGGGGGGCGGTGAGCAGTACTTC.

This chain links TRBV5-1 with TRBJ2-7, with D perhaps TRBD1 (7 bases). The CDR3 extends over 15 amino acids. Trimming took off 5 bases at V and 2 bases at J, with 17 bases between the two ends. Looked up from germline, CDR1 is SGHRS and CDR2 is YFSETQ. This CDR3 is CASRRDSSATYEQYF. CDR3 nucleotides: TGCGCCAGCAGGCGGGACAGCTCCGCCACCTACGAGCAGTACTTC.

V gene TRBV12-5 combines with J gene TRBJ2-4, with 7 nucleotides matching TRBD1. Trimming took 5 bases from V and 7 from J; bases not matched to a gene: 5. Germline V CDR1 and CDR2: LGHNT, FRNRAP. This CDR3 comprises 13 residues. The CDR3 loop is CASGLDRANIQYF. As DNA, the CDR3 is TGTGCTAGTGGTCTAGACAGGGCGAACATTCAGTACTTC.

J is TRBJ2-5 and V is TRBV7-6; D gene uncertain. Germline CDR1 reads SGHVS; CDR2 reads FNYEAQ. Trimming took 1 base from V and 4 from J, leaving 16 bases between them. The CDR3 runs 16 residues. DNA for the CDR3: TGTGCCAGCAGCTTAGGAATTCGGCGCGACGGAGAGACCCAGTACTTC. This gives the protein CASSLGIRRDGETQYF.

V gene TRBV2 combines with J gene TRBJ1-5, with a possible D match to TRBD1 (6 bases). The V gene lost 6 bases and the J gene lost 4 bases, with 10 bases spanning the gap. The V gene's germline CDR1 is SNHLY and CDR2 FYNNEI. The CDR3 is made up of 13 amino acids. The CDR3 loop reads CASRGQGNQPQHF. CDR3 coding DNA: TGTGCCAGCAGAGGCCAGGGGAATCAGCCCCAGCATTTT.

V and J are TRBV25-1 and TRBJ2-5; 12 bases are a match to TRBD2. From germline, CDR1 is MGHDK and CDR2 SYGVNS. The V segment lost 2 bases and the J segment 5 bases; nucleotides outside the gene matches: 12. This CDR3 comprises 18 residues. The CDR3 loop reads CASSEEIRLAGVSETQYF. The CDR3 nucleotides are TGTGCCAGCAGTGAAGAAATCAGACTAGCGGGAGTATCTGAGACCCAGTACTTC.

The chain combines TRBV20-1 with TRBJ2-3; 11 nucleotides align to TRBD2. The CDR3 extends over 17 amino acids. Trimming cost V 0 bases and J 3 bases; bases outside gene matches: 8. From germline, CDR1 is DFQATT and CDR2 SNEGSKA (reference sequence). The CDR3 DNA sequence: TGCAGTGCTAGAGATAGGGTAGCGGGAGGGTTGACAGATACGCAGTATTTT. This encodes CSARDRVAGGLTDTQYF.